This T cell receptor beta chain was identified in a study of shared clonotypes between healthy human individuals. Sequenced by immunoSEQ multiplex PCR; TCRdb stores in-frame clones only, minus some. The profile covers about 980,000 clones, with 76% appearing a single time and roughly 1.5% taken by the ten largest. The receptor was derived from a man between 18 and 29 years old in good health. Material: memory CD4+ T cells sorted from blood. The subset: CD45RA-negative fraction.

The CDR3, as DNA: TGTGCCATCAGGTCACCCACGGGGGGCAATTCACCCCTCCACTTT. It translates to CAIRSPTGGNSPLHF. The chain joins TRBV10-3 to TRBJ1-6; maybe TRBD1 (6 bases). The CDR3 is 15 residues long. Between the trimmed V and J ends, which lost 6 bases and 7 bases, there was a span of 16 bases. CDR1 is ENHRY and CDR2 is SYGVKD in the germline V gene.